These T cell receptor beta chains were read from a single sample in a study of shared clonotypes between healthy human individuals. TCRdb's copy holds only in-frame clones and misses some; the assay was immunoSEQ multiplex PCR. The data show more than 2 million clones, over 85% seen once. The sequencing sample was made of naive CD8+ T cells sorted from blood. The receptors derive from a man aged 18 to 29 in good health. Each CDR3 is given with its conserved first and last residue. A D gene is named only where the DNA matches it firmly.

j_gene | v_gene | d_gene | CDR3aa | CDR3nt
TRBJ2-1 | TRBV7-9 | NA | CASSLIYNEQFF | TGTGCCAGCAGCCTCATATACAATGAGCAGTTCTTC
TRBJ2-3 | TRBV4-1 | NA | CASSQEYSGLTDTQYF | TGCGCCAGCAGCCAAGAATATAGCGGACTAACAGATACGCAGTATTTT
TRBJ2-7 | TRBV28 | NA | CASSLPGDDYEQYF | TGTGCCAGCAGTCTTCCCGGGGACGACTACGAGCAGTACTTC
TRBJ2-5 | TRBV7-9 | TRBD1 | CASSPGGGETQYF | TGTGCCAGCAGCCCAGGGGGCGGAGAGACCCAGTACTTC
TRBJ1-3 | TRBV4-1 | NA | CASSQSGVHSGNTIYF | TGCGCCAGCAGCCAATCGGGGGTCCACTCTGGAAACACCATATATTTT
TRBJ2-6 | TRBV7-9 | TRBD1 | CASSSDRGTSGANVLTF | TGTGCCAGCAGCTCCGACAGGGGAACCTCTGGGGCCAACGTCCTGACTTTC
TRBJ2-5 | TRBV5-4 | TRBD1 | CASSKAGQGQETQYF | TGTGCCAGCAGCAAGGCTGGACAGGGCCAAGAGACCCAGTACTTC
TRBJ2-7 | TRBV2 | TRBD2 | CASSDPRLAGDYEQYF | TGTGCCAGCAGCGACCCGCGGCTAGCGGGGGACTACGAGCAGTACTTC
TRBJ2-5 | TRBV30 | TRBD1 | CAWRPGQGRQETQYF | TGTGCCTGGAGACCAGGACAGGGGAGGCAAGAGACCCAGTACTTC
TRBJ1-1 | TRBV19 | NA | CASSRGRSPEAFF | TGTGCCAGTAGTCGTGGGCGGAGTCCTGAAGCTTTCTTT